This T cell receptor beta chain was identified in a study of response to subunit inactivated influenza vaccine. Trimming removed 5 bases from V and 4 bases from J, with 13 bases in between. This CDR3 comprises 14 residues. CDR1 MNHNS and CDR2 SASEGT come from the germline V gene. This clonotype was observed a few times. A single record per CDR3 protein comes from TCRdb applying MiXCR to the RT-PCR reads. The table records more than 450,000 distinct CDR3 sequences, around 11% of them present only once. These data were also filed under a second study, of T cells expressing NK-cell markers. This second report adds: The TCR beta cDNA came from 5'RACE template switching with UMIs. One of eight sequenced donors was HCMV-seronegative; the other seven were seropositive. NKG2C+ dominant clonotype frequencies in a handful of donors were roughly 1.0-7.5% of CD8+ T cells. In several donors, dominant clonotypes made up 28.3-60.1% of CD3+CD56-NKG2C+ cells.

This sequence was found in a man between 50 and 59 years old who received an inactivated influenza vaccine. The starting material was PBMCs from blood, obtained on the day of vaccination. V is TRBV6-1 and J is TRBJ2-3, with D perhaps given as TRBD1 or TRBD2 (5 bases each). The CDR3 here is CASSLRDPADTQYF. CDR3 DNA: TGTGCCAGCAGTCTCCGGGACCCGGCAGATACGCAGTATTTT.